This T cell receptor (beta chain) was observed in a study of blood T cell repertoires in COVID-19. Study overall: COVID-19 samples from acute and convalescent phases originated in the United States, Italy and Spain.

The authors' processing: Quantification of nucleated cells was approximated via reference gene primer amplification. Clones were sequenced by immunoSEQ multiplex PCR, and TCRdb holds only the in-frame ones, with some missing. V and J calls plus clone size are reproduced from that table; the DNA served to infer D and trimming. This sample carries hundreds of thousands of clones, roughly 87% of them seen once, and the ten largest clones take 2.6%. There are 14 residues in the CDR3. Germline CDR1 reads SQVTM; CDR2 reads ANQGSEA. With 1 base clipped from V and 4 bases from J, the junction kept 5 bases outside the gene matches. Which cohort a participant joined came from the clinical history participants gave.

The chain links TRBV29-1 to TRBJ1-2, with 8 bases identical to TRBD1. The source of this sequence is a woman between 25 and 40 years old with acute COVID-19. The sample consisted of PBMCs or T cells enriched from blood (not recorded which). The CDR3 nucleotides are TGCAGCGTTGAAGGTACAGGGGGACCCTATGGCTACACCTTC. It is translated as CSVEGTGGPYGYTF.